This T cell receptor (beta chain) was sequenced for a study of blood T cell repertoires in COVID-19. Study summary: Samples of COVID-19 (acute and convalescent) were obtained from the United States, Italy and Spain.

Method: immunoSEQ multiplex PCR; TCRdb's copy keeps in-frame clones and lacks some. Found here are roughly 150,000 clones, about 88% of them singletons; the top ten hold 8.3%. CDR1 and CDR2 from the germline V gene are SEHNR and FQNEAQ (reference sequence). The junction had 7 bases not matched to a gene; V was cut back by 1 base and J by 3 bases. CDR3 size: 16 residues. The chain recombines TRBV7-9 with TRBJ2-5; 8 nucleotides line up with TRBD2. Material: peripheral blood. The source of this sequence is an older woman with COVID-19, enrolled during active disease. Here the CDR3 reads CASSLVGGTREETQYF. CDR3 coding DNA: TGTGCCAGCAGCTTAGTAGGGGGGACTAGAGAAGAGACCCAGTACTTC.